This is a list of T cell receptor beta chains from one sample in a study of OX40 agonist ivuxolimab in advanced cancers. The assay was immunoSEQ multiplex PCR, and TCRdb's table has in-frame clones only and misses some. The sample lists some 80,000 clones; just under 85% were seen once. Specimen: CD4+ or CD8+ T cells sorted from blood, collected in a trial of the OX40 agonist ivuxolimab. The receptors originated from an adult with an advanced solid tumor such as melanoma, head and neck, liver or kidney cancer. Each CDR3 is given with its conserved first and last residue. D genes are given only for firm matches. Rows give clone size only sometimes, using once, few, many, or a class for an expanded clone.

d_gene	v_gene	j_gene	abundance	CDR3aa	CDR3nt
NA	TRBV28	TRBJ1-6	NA	CASSLVREGSPLHF	TGTGCCAGCAGTTTAGTGAGGGAGGGCTCACCCCTCCACTTT
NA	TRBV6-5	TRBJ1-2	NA	CASSYPGVSSGYTF	TGTGCCAGCAGTTACCCAGGGGTCTCCTCTGGCTACACCTTC
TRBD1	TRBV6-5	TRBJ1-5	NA	CASSYSGTGDQPQHF	TGTGCCAGCAGTTACTCAGGGACAGGGGATCAGCCCCAGCATTTT
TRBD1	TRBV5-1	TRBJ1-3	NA	CASSLAGTGIRGNTIYF	TGCGCCAGCAGCTTGGCCGGGACAGGAATACGTGGAAACACCATATATTTT
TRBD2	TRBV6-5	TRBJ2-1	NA	CASRLAGGSYNEQFF	TGTGCCAGCAGACTAGCGGGAGGGAGTTACAATGAGCAGTTCTTC
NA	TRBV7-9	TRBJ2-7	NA	CASSITYEQYF	TGTGCCAGCAGCATCACCTACGAGCAGTACTTC
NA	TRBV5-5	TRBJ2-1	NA	CASSLMADYNEQFF	TGTGCCAGCAGCTTGATGGCAGATTACAATGAGCAGTTCTTC
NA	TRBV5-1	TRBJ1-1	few	CASSFGQGTEAFF	TGCGCCAGCAGCTTCGGCCAGGGCACTGAAGCTTTCTTT
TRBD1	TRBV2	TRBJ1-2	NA	CASRQPGQGYGYTF	TGTGCCAGCAGACAACCGGGACAGGGCTATGGCTACACCTTC
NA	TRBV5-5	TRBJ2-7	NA	CASSSKGTQTYEQYF	TGTGCCAGCAGCTCAAAGGGGACACAAACCTACGAGCAGTACTTC
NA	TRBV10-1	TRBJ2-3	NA	CASSAIKSGAPSTDTQYF	TGCGCCAGCAGTGCAATAAAGAGCGGAGCCCCTAGCACAGATACGCAGTATTTT
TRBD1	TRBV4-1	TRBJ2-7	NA	CASSLTSQGKYEQYF	TGCGCCAGCAGCCTTACTTCACAGGGGAAATACGAGCAGTACTTC
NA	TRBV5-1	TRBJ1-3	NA	CASSLGTHSGNTIYF	TGCGCCAGCAGCTTGGGTACTCACTCTGGAAACACCATATATTTT
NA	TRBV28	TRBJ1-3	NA	CASSLLGGRANTIYF	TGTGCCAGCAGTTTGTTGGGGGGACGGGCAAACACCATATATTTT
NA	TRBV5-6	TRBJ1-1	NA	CASSSMAGRTEAFF	TGTGCCAGCAGCTCGATGGCGGGACGTACTGAAGCTTTCTTT
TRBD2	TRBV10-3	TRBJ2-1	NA	CATGMIAGANEQFF	TGTGCCACGGGGATGATAGCGGGGGCTAATGAGCAGTTCTTC
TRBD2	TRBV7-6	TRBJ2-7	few	CASSLLAGATSYEQYF	TGTGCCAGCAGCTTACTAGCGGGGGCGACCTCCTACGAGCAGTACTTC
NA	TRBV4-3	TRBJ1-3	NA	CASSQSGSPPGNTIYF	TGCGCCAGCAGCCAATCGGGGTCCCCCCCTGGAAACACCATATATTTT
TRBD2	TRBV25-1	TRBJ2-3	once	CASSEGLAASTDTQYF	TGTGCCAGCAGTGAAGGACTAGCGGCTAGCACAGATACGCAGTATTTT
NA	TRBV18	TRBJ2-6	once	CASRGSWGPGANVLTF	TGTGCCAGCCGAGGTTCTTGGGGCCCTGGGGCCAACGTCCTGACTTTC
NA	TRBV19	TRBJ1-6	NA	CASSLRTDHSPLHF	TGTGCCAGTAGTCTCCGGACGGACCATTCACCCCTCCACTTT
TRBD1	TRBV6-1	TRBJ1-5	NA	CASSIGTGGQPQHF	TGTGCCAGCAGTATCGGGACAGGGGGTCAGCCCCAGCATTTT
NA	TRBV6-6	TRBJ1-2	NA	CASSYGAGSYGYTF	TGTGCCAGCAGTTATGGGGCCGGCTCCTATGGCTACACCTTC
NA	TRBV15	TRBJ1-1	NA	CATSRAGPVNTEAFF	TGTGCCACCAGCAGAGCCGGGCCTGTGAACACTGAAGCTTTCTTT
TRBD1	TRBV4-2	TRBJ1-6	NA	CASSPRRTGRGPLHF	TGTGCCAGCAGCCCCCGCAGGACAGGGCGGGGGCCCCTCCACTTT
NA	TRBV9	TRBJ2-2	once	CASSVDDGHTGELFF	TGTGCCAGCAGCGTAGACGACGGTCACACCGGGGAGCTGTTTTTT
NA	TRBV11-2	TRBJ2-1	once	CASSILNEQFF	TGTGCCAGCAGCATCCTAAATGAGCAGTTCTTC
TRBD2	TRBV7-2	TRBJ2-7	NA	CASSQVLAGGLSYEQYF	TGTGCCAGCAGCCAAGTGCTAGCGGGGGGGCTCTCCTACGAGCAGTACTTC
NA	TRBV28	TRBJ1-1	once	CASASSRRAGKSRTEAFF	TGTGCCAGCGCATCCAGCCGGAGGGCCGGTAAGTCGAGGACTGAAGCTTTCTTT
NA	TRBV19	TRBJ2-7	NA	CASRSRDGSYEQYF	TGTGCCAGTAGATCCCGGGACGGCTCCTACGAGCAGTACTTC
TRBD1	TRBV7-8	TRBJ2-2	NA	CASSTLTGATGELFF	TGTGCCAGCAGCACTCTGACAGGGGCCACCGGGGAGCTGTTTTTT
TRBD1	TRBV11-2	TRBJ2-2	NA	CASSLGTGAGELFF	TGTGCCAGCAGCCTCGGGACAGGGGCCGGGGAGCTGTTTTTT
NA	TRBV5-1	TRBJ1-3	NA	CASSLDGGQGNTIYF	TGCGCCAGCAGCTTGGACGGTGGGCAAGGAAACACCATATATTTT
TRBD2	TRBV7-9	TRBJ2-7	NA	CASSLDLAGADEQYF	TGTGCCAGCAGCTTAGACCTAGCGGGAGCAGACGAGCAGTACTTC
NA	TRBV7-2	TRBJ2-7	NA	CASSSRGGREQYF	TGTGCCAGCAGCTCCAGGGGGGGGAGGGAGCAGTACTTC
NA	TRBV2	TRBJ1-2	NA	CASSYADSGTF	TGTGCCAGCAGTTACGCAGACTCTGGCACCTTC
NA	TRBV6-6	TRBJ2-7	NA	CASSQGSLKYF	TGTGCCAGCAGCCAAGGATCTCTAAAGTACTTC
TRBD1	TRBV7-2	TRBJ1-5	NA	CASSLGTGGIGPQHF	TGTGCCAGCAGCTTAGGGACAGGGGGGATAGGGCCCCAGCATTTT
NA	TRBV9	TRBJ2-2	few	CASSVGDGELFF	TGTGCCAGCAGCGTAGGAGACGGGGAGCTGTTTTTT
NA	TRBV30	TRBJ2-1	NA	CAWTLGIGEQFF	TGTGCCTGGACCCTGGGAATAGGTGAGCAGTTCTTC
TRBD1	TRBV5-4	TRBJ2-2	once	CASSGNRGSNTGELFF	TGTGCCAGCAGCGGTAACAGGGGCTCGAACACCGGGGAGCTGTTTTTT